Sequencing of this TCR beta chain was carried out in a study of regulatory T cells in long-lasting Graves disease. Across the study: Graves' patients diagnosed newly had used antithyroid drugs under 3 months.

From germline, CDR1 is MGHDK and CDR2 SYGVNS. This CDR3 spans 13 amino acids. Trimming left V 7 bases short and J 0 bases short, with 7 bases between. This clonotype was detected only a few times. Time point described: newly diagnosed GD, antithyroid drugs for less than 3 months. The TCR library used RNA extracted from PBMCs. The authors built TCR beta libraries using iRepertoire HTBI primers and Arm-PCR of CDR3 regions. TCRdb used MiXCR to reprocess the multiplex PCR reads, holding one entry per CDR3 protein. The sample consists of 400,000 to 500,000 distinct CDR3 sequences, around 13% of them appearing once. This sample also appeared in a second study, on T cells in Graves' hyperthyroidism and ophthalmopathy. That work states: No ophthalmopathy progression within 18 months constituted stable Graves' hyperthyroidism. Primed by the HTBI set, a first-round RT-PCR was run on the TCR CDR3. Ophthalmopathy, which appeared later, was predicted by the model a median around 6.9 months before onset.

This sequence joins TRBV25-1 and TRBJ2-1; D may be TRBD2 (5 bases). The source material was peripheral blood mononuclear cells (PBMCs), sampled at new diagnosis, from a patient treated with antithyroid drugs. This clonotype originated in a woman aged 45 to 65 with Graves disease. The CDR3 DNA sequence: TGTGCCAGCATAGGAGGCTCCTACAATGAGCAGTTCTTC. Translated, it gives CASIGGSYNEQFF.